This T cell receptor beta chain was identified in a study of CD8 T cells in Susac syndrome. Trimming shortened V by 6 bases and J by 2 bases, and 14 bases separated the two germline ends. The CDR3 loop spans 14 amino acids. CD8+ and CD4+ T cells from blood underwent TCR beta sequencing. Reverse transcription of roughly 0.5 to 1 ug RNA was carried out with random hexamers. The method of amplification for TCR beta CDR3 was immunoSEQ multiplex PCR, covering 54 Vbeta and 13 Jbeta. From the immunoSEQ multiplex PCR reads, TCRdb called clonotypes with MiXCR, one entry per CDR3 protein. The data contain 350,000 to 550,000 distinct CDR3 sequences, more than 80% of them singletons.

The chain couples TRBV12-3 or TRBV12-4 to TRBJ2-7, with D perhaps being TRBD1 or TRBD2 (5 bases each). The sample comprised CD8+ T cells from PBMCs. This receptor was taken from a human donor with multiple sclerosis. The CDR3 DNA reads TGTGCCAGCAGAGAACGGGGCCACCCCTACGAGCAGTACTTC. Translated: CASRERGHPYEQYF.